The rows below give T cell receptor beta chains drawn from one sample of a study of Graves' ophthalmopathy and Graves' hyperthyroidism. One entry per CDR3 protein results from TCRdb running MiXCR on the multiplex PCR reads. Of 680,000 or so distinct CDR3 sequences in the sample, 20% to 25% are singletons; the top ten hold approximately 7%. Sequencing was done on a sample of peripheral blood. These receptors all stem from a young woman with stable Graves' hyperthyroidism. Some clones in this sample may be carry-over from other donors' samples. Each CDR3 is given with its conserved first and last residue. A D gene is named only where the DNA matches it firmly. Clone size, where shown, is once, few, many, or a class for clones that have expanded.

v_gene: TRBV13
d_gene: TRBD2
j_gene: TRBJ2-4
abundance: -
CDR3aa: CASSSTTSGGAVDIQYF
CDR3nt: TGTGCCAGCAGCTCCACGACTAGCGGGGGGGCTGTGGACATTCAGTACTTC

v_gene: TRBV12-3/TRBV12-4
d_gene: -
j_gene: TRBJ1-6
abundance: many
CDR3aa: CASSLGRADSPLHF
CDR3nt: TGTGCCAGCAGCCTCGGTAGGGCGGATTCACCCCTCCACTTT

v_gene: TRBV28
d_gene: -
j_gene: TRBJ1-5
abundance: once
CDR3aa: CASSFGGRPQHF
CDR3nt: TGTGCCAGCAGTTTTGGGGGGCGGCCCCAGCATTTT

v_gene: TRBV20-1
d_gene: -
j_gene: TRBJ1-2
abundance: many
CDR3aa: CSARDPRGYGYTF
CDR3nt: TGCAGTGCTAGAGATCCCCGGGGATATGGCTACACCTTC

v_gene: TRBV18
d_gene: -
j_gene: TRBJ2-2
abundance: few
CDR3aa: CASSHRDSKRGTGELFF
CDR3nt: TGTGCCAGCTCACACCGGGACTCAAAGCGAGGAACCGGGGAGCTGTTTTTT

v_gene: TRBV12-3/TRBV12-4
d_gene: TRBD1
j_gene: TRBJ1-6
abundance: -
CDR3aa: CASRTTGGSYNSPLHF
CDR3nt: TGTGCCAGCAGGACAACAGGGGGAAGCTATAATTCACCCCTCCACTTT

v_gene: TRBV7-3
d_gene: TRBD2
j_gene: TRBJ2-2
abundance: -
CDR3aa: CASSLQAGGPTGELFF
CDR3nt: TGTGCCAGCAGCTTACAGGCGGGGGGGCCCACCGGGGAGCTGTTTTTT

v_gene: TRBV5-1
d_gene: TRBD2
j_gene: TRBJ2-1
abundance: -
CDR3aa: CASSWTSANNEQFF
CDR3nt: TGCGCCAGCAGCTGGACTAGCGCCAACAATGAGCAGTTCTTC

v_gene: TRBV28
d_gene: -
j_gene: TRBJ1-1
abundance: -
CDR3aa: CASMTRRDLWTEAFF
CDR3nt: TGTGCCAGCATGACGAGGCGGGACCTTTGGACTGAAGCTTTCTTT

v_gene: TRBV4-1
d_gene: -
j_gene: TRBJ2-6
abundance: -
CDR3aa: CASSQDGRGGSGANVLTF
CDR3nt: TGCGCCAGCAGCCAAGATGGGAGGGGGGGCTCTGGGGCCAACGTCCTGACTTTC

v_gene: TRBV6-1
d_gene: -
j_gene: TRBJ2-7
abundance: -
CDR3aa: CASRGLRDEQYF
CDR3nt: TGTGCCAGTCGAGGGTTAAGGGACGAGCAGTACTTC

v_gene: TRBV29-1
d_gene: -
j_gene: TRBJ2-5
abundance: -
CDR3aa: CSAALYQETQYF
CDR3nt: TGCAGCGCAGCACTGTACCAAGAGACCCAGTACTTC

v_gene: TRBV11-1
d_gene: -
j_gene: TRBJ1-1
abundance: many
CDR3aa: CASNQVSVSTEAFF
CDR3nt: TGTGCCAGCAACCAGGTTTCGGTTAGCACTGAAGCTTTCTTT

v_gene: TRBV6-2/TRBV6-3
d_gene: -
j_gene: TRBJ1-3
abundance: many
CDR3aa: CASRTLGMVGNTIYF
CDR3nt: TGTGCCAGCAGAACCCTCGGAATGGTAGGAAACACCATATATTTT

v_gene: TRBV19
d_gene: -
j_gene: TRBJ1-1
abundance: many
CDR3aa: CASIPAQVLNTEAFF
CDR3nt: TGTGCCAGTATCCCCGCACAGGTCTTGAACACTGAAGCTTTCTTT

v_gene: TRBV10-3
d_gene: TRBD1
j_gene: TRBJ1-1
abundance: -
CDR3aa: CAISPGGGGTEAFF
CDR3nt: TGTGCCATCAGTCCAGGGGGCGGGGGCACTGAAGCTTTCTTT

v_gene: TRBV7-2
d_gene: -
j_gene: TRBJ2-2
abundance: -
CDR3aa: CASSLSRSPTGELFF
CDR3nt: TGTGCCAGCAGCTTATCTAGGAGCCCCACCGGGGAGCTGTTTTTT

v_gene: TRBV5-6
d_gene: -
j_gene: TRBJ2-5
abundance: many
CDR3aa: CASSLYNNLYQETQYF
CDR3nt: TGTGCCAGCAGCTTGTACAACAACTTGTACCAAGAGACCCAGTACTTC

v_gene: TRBV6-1
d_gene: TRBD2
j_gene: TRBJ2-7
abundance: many
CDR3aa: CASSLAGRGSYKQYF
CDR3nt: TGTGCCAGCAGTCTAGCGGGGAGGGGTTCCTACAAGCAGTACTTC

v_gene: TRBV12-3/TRBV12-4
d_gene: TRBD1
j_gene: TRBJ1-2
abundance: many
CDR3aa: CASTSGTVYGGYTF
CDR3nt: TGTGCCAGCACTTCCGGGACAGTCTATGGAGGCTACACCTTC

v_gene: TRBV6-2/TRBV6-3
d_gene: -
j_gene: TRBJ1-2
abundance: few
CDR3aa: CASSYQAAYGYTF
CDR3nt: TGTGCCAGCAGTTACCAGGCAGCCTATGGCTACACCTTC

v_gene: TRBV2
d_gene: -
j_gene: TRBJ2-6
abundance: many
CDR3aa: CASRPRDISGANVLTF
CDR3nt: TGTGCCAGCAGACCTAGGGACATCTCTGGGGCCAACGTCCTGACTTTC

v_gene: TRBV28
d_gene: TRBD1
j_gene: TRBJ2-7
abundance: many
CDR3aa: CASRRDRAAYEQYF
CDR3nt: TGTGCCAGCAGAAGGGACAGGGCGGCCTACGAGCAGTACTTC

v_gene: TRBV20-1
d_gene: -
j_gene: TRBJ1-5
abundance: -
CDR3aa: CSAPGYGGNQPQHF
CDR3nt: TGCAGTGCCCCGGGATATGGAGGGAATCAGCCCCAGCATTTT

v_gene: TRBV5-1
d_gene: -
j_gene: TRBJ1-1
abundance: many
CDR3aa: CASSFGRTTNTEAFF
CDR3nt: TGCGCCAGCAGCTTCGGAAGAACTACGAACACTGAAGCTTTCTTT

v_gene: TRBV7-9
d_gene: -
j_gene: TRBJ2-7
abundance: many
CDR3aa: CASSSGYTYEQYF
CDR3nt: TGTGCCAGCAGTTCAGGGTACACCTACGAGCAGTACTTC

v_gene: TRBV6-1
d_gene: -
j_gene: TRBJ1-2
abundance: many
CDR3aa: CASSEFKNYGYTF
CDR3nt: TGTGCCAGCAGTGAATTTAAAAACTATGGCTACACCTTC

v_gene: TRBV19
d_gene: -
j_gene: TRBJ2-7
abundance: many
CDR3aa: CASSIRQMNYEQYF
CDR3nt: TGTGCCAGTAGTATACGGCAGATGAACTACGAGCAGTACTTC

v_gene: TRBV6-2/TRBV6-3
d_gene: TRBD2
j_gene: TRBJ2-2
abundance: -
CDR3aa: CASSYSVGRALSTGELFF
CDR3nt: TGTGCCAGCAGTTACTCGGTCGGGAGGGCCTTAAGCACCGGGGAGCTGTTTTTT

v_gene: TRBV9
d_gene: -
j_gene: TRBJ1-3
abundance: once
CDR3aa: CASSVSSGFSSGNTIYF
CDR3nt: TGTGCCAGCAGCGTATCGTCCGGGTTCTCTTCTGGAAACACCATATATTTT

v_gene: TRBV7-9
d_gene: -
j_gene: TRBJ2-6
abundance: many
CDR3aa: CASSFSPRSGANVLTF
CDR3nt: TGTGCCAGCAGCTTTTCCCCACGCTCTGGGGCCAACGTCCTGACTTTC

v_gene: TRBV11-2
d_gene: -
j_gene: TRBJ2-7
abundance: many
CDR3aa: CASSAHLGLGRGSYEQYF
CDR3nt: TGTGCCAGCAGCGCGCATCTTGGTCTGGGGAGAGGCTCCTACGAGCAGTACTTC

v_gene: TRBV4-1
d_gene: -
j_gene: TRBJ2-7
abundance: few
CDR3aa: CASSQIWGGGPEQYF
CDR3nt: TGCGCCAGCAGCCAGATCTGGGGAGGTGGCCCCGAGCAGTACTTC

v_gene: TRBV6-2/TRBV6-3
d_gene: TRBD1
j_gene: TRBJ2-4
abundance: once
CDR3aa: CASSYGDRDLDVKYF
CDR3nt: TGTGCCAGCAGTTACGGGGACAGGGATTTAGACGTTAAGTACTTC

v_gene: TRBV6-1
d_gene: -
j_gene: TRBJ2-6
abundance: many
CDR3aa: CASSRTVISGANVLTF
CDR3nt: TGTGCCAGCAGTCGGACAGTGATCTCTGGGGCCAACGTCCTGACTTTC

v_gene: TRBV20-1
d_gene: -
j_gene: TRBJ1-5
abundance: many
CDR3aa: CSARDLQGGSNQPQHF
CDR3nt: TGCAGTGCTAGAGATTTACAGGGTGGGAGCAATCAGCCCCAGCATTTT

v_gene: TRBV5-1
d_gene: -
j_gene: TRBJ2-2
abundance: many
CDR3aa: CASRPRDTGELFF
CDR3nt: TGCGCCAGCCGACCCAGGGACACCGGGGAGCTGTTTTTT

v_gene: TRBV20-1
d_gene: TRBD1
j_gene: TRBJ1-6
abundance: many
CDR3aa: CSATGGSNYNSPLHF
CDR3nt: TGCAGTGCTACAGGGGGCTCCAACTATAATTCACCCCTCCACTTT

v_gene: TRBV7-9
d_gene: -
j_gene: TRBJ1-1
abundance: -
CDR3aa: CASNPTSMDTEAFF
CDR3nt: TGTGCCAGCAATCCTACGTCGATGGACACTGAAGCTTTCTTT

v_gene: TRBV28
d_gene: -
j_gene: TRBJ1-1
abundance: -
CDR3aa: CASSFGSENTEAFF
CDR3nt: TGTGCCAGCAGTTTTGGCAGCGAGAACACTGAAGCTTTCTTT

v_gene: TRBV27
d_gene: -
j_gene: TRBJ1-5
abundance: many
CDR3aa: CASSLGSQQPQHF
CDR3nt: TGTGCCAGCAGTTTAGGGAGCCAACAGCCCCAGCATTTT

v_gene: TRBV18
d_gene: TRBD1
j_gene: TRBJ1-2
abundance: many
CDR3aa: CASSPGTGSYGYTF
CDR3nt: TGTGCCAGCAGCCCCGGGACAGGGAGTTATGGCTACACCTTC

v_gene: TRBV5-1
d_gene: -
j_gene: TRBJ2-2
abundance: -
CDR3aa: CASISTSGELFF
CDR3nt: TGCGCCAGCATCTCGACCTCCGGGGAGCTGTTTTTT

v_gene: TRBV5-1
d_gene: -
j_gene: TRBJ1-1
abundance: -
CDR3aa: CASSFQGEDTEAFF
CDR3nt: TGCGCCAGCAGTTTCCAAGGGGAGGACACTGAAGCTTTCTTT

v_gene: TRBV7-8
d_gene: TRBD1
j_gene: TRBJ1-2
abundance: many
CDR3aa: CASSSRTGYDGYTF
CDR3nt: TGTGCCAGCAGCTCGCGGACAGGATACGACGGCTACACCTTC

v_gene: TRBV19
d_gene: -
j_gene: TRBJ2-2
abundance: many
CDR3aa: CASSIGQGSTGELFF
CDR3nt: TGTGCCAGTAGTATAGGGCAGGGTTCCACCGGGGAGCTGTTTTTT

v_gene: TRBV2
d_gene: -
j_gene: TRBJ2-5
abundance: many
CDR3aa: CASSGYKYSDTGETQYF
CDR3nt: TGTGCCAGCAGTGGTTATAAGTATTCAGATACTGGAGAGACCCAGTACTTC

v_gene: TRBV30
d_gene: -
j_gene: TRBJ1-2
abundance: many
CDR3aa: CAWKRIGDGYGYTF
CDR3nt: TGTGCCTGGAAAAGGATCGGGGATGGCTATGGCTACACCTTC

v_gene: TRBV11-2
d_gene: TRBD1
j_gene: TRBJ2-7
abundance: many
CDR3aa: CASSLGDRDLGQYF
CDR3nt: TGTGCCAGCAGCTTAGGTGACAGGGATTTGGGGCAGTACTTC

v_gene: TRBV30
d_gene: TRBD1
j_gene: TRBJ1-2
abundance: -
CDR3aa: CAWSGGQGANRYTF
CDR3nt: TGTGCCTGGAGTGGGGGACAGGGGGCGAATCGCTACACCTTC

v_gene: TRBV6-2/TRBV6-3
d_gene: -
j_gene: TRBJ1-2
abundance: -
CDR3aa: CASSTGEVGLDYGYTF
CDR3nt: TGTGCCAGCAGTACGGGGGAGGTTGGCCTAGACTATGGCTACACCTTC

v_gene: TRBV5-4
d_gene: TRBD1
j_gene: TRBJ1-2
abundance: -
CDR3aa: CASSPGTDVYGYTF
CDR3nt: TGTGCCAGCAGCCCCGGGACAGATGTCTATGGCTACACCTTC

v_gene: TRBV6-5
d_gene: TRBD1
j_gene: TRBJ2-7
abundance: -
CDR3aa: CASSYGVKGAGEQYF
CDR3nt: TGTGCCAGCAGTTACGGCGTGAAGGGGGCTGGAGAGCAGTACTTC

v_gene: TRBV12-3/TRBV12-4
d_gene: -
j_gene: TRBJ1-1
abundance: many
CDR3aa: CASLLGQPNTEAFF
CDR3nt: TGTGCCAGCCTCCTTGGACAGCCAAACACTGAAGCTTTCTTT

v_gene: TRBV19
d_gene: -
j_gene: TRBJ1-6
abundance: -
CDR3aa: CASSITLPDSPLHF
CDR3nt: TGTGCCAGTAGTATCACTCTTCCAGATTCACCCCTCCACTTT

v_gene: TRBV18
d_gene: TRBD1
j_gene: TRBJ2-7
abundance: few
CDR3aa: CASSPKVGQGTEQYF
CDR3nt: TGTGCCAGCTCACCGAAGGTGGGACAGGGAACCGAGCAGTACTTC

v_gene: TRBV28
d_gene: -
j_gene: TRBJ2-7
abundance: many
CDR3aa: CASSLRLRESEQYF
CDR3nt: TGTGCCAGCAGTTTGCGTTTACGGGAGTCCGAGCAGTACTTC